This TCR beta chain was sequenced during a study of shared clonotypes between healthy human individuals. Study in general: CD4 naive and memory got three plates each, CD8 naive two, CD8 memory one.

The table came from immunoSEQ multiplex PCR; TCRdb's copy has only in-frame clones and leaves some out. Among approximately 1.5 million clones listed, under 99% were seen once. Germline V lookup: CDR1 LNHNV, CDR2 YYDKDF (reference sequence). Trimming shortened V by 0 bases and J by 5 bases, and 7 bases separated the two germline ends. The CDR3 has 14 amino acids. Study-level points and caveats: Memory subsets generally showed smaller estimated richness than naive subsets did. Donors were few, which limited the genetic and exposure-history diversity represented.

Note on this clone: Antigen unknown.

The sequenced material came from naive CD4+ T cells sorted from blood. Described subset: CD45RA+ positively selected. The rearrangement joins TRBV15 to TRBJ2-2; D is unresolved. This sequence originates from a man in his thirties or forties in good health. The CDR3 loop reads CATSRDQITGELFF. CDR3 sequence (DNA): TGTGCCACCAGCAGAGATCAGATTACCGGGGAGCTGTTTTTT.